This TCR beta chain was captured in a study of tumor-infiltrating lymphocytes in oesophageal squamous cell carcinoma. TCRdb called the PCR reads again in MiXCR, with one record for every CDR3 protein. In the table there are some 21,000 distinct CDR3 sequences, 35% to 45% of which are singletons. Trimming pared 4 bases from V and 2 bases from J, leaving 8 bases between. This CDR3 spans 13 amino acids. In germline, CDR1 is MRHNA, CDR2 SNTAGT. The sequence was collected from a male donor with esophageal squamous cell carcinoma. The chain links TRBV6-4 to TRBJ1-1; D gene ambiguous. The sequencing sample was made of esophageal tumor tissue. DNA of the CDR3: TGTGCCAGCAGTGCCCAGATTAACACTGAAGCTTTCTTT. Amino acid sequence: CASSAQINTEAFF.